This T cell receptor (beta chain) is drawn from a study of graft-versus-host responses after intestinal transplantation. Study information: After anti-thymocyte globulin induction, recipients took tacrolimus and steroids for three to four years.

With regard to this clone: Its antigen remains unidentified.

Repertoires were generated with immunoSEQ multiplex PCR, while TCRdb's copy carries only in-frame clones and drops some. The sample lists under 45,000 clones, about 90% occurring once. V was trimmed by 0 bases and J by 9 bases, leaving 6 bases between them. Germline lookup yields CDR1 SEHNR and CDR2 FQNEAQ (reference sequence). The CDR3 sequence is 12 residues long. Study outcomes and limitations: Patients with graft-donor T cell macrochimerism had high graft-versus-host to host-versus-graft clonal ratios in allografts.

J is TRBJ2-1 and V is TRBV7-9; D is uncertain. Here the sequenced sample was PBMCs, taken 267 days after transplant. The receptor's source is a human patient who received an intestinal transplant, so some T cells may come from the graft donor. The CDR3 is CASSLALFEQFF. The CDR3 DNA sequence: TGTGCCAGCAGCTTAGCGCTATTTGAGCAGTTCTTC.